This T cell receptor beta chain originates from a study of OX40 agonist ivuxolimab in advanced cancers. The CDR3 sequence is 15 residues long. Germline V gives CDR1 SGHNT, CDR2 YYREEE (reference sequence). Trimming cost V 0 bases and J 2 bases; bases outside gene matches: 4. The protocol was immunoSEQ multiplex PCR, while the TCRdb copy is restricted to in-frame clones and leaves out a portion. The table records approximately 19,000 clones, 75% to 80% of them present only once. The rearrangement uses TRBV5-4 and TRBJ1-2; 7 nucleotides agree with TRBD1. The source material was CD4+ or CD8+ T cells sorted from blood, sampled in a trial of the OX40 agonist ivuxolimab. The sequence was obtained from an adult with an advanced solid tumor such as melanoma, head and neck, liver or kidney cancer. CDR3 bases: TGTGCCAGCAGCTTGGAGGGACAGACCAACTATGGCTACACCTTC. Its protein product is CASSLEGQTNYGYTF.